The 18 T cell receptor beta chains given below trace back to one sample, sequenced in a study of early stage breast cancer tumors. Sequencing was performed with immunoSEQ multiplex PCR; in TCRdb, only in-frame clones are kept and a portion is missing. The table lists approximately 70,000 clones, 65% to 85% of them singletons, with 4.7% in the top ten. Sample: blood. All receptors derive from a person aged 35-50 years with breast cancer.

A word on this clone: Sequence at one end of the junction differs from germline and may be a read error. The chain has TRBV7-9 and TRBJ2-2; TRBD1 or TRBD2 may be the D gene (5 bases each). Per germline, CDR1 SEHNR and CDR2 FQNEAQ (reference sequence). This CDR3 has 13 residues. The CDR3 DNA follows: TGTGCCAGCAGCTTATGGGGGACCGCGGAGCTGTTTTTT. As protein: CASSLWGTAELFF.

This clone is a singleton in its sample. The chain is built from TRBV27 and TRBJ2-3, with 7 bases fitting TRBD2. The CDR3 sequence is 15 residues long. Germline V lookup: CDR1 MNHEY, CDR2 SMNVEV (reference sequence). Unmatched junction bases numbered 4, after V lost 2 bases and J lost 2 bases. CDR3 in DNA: TGTGCCAGCAGTTTAACGGGACTATCCACAGATACGCAGTATTTT. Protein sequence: CASSLTGLSTDTQYF.

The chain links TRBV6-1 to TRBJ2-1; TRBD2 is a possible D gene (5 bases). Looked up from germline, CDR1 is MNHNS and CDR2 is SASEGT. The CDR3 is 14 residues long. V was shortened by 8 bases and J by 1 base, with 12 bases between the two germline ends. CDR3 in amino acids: CASWASTSYNEQFF. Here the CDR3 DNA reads TGTGCCAGCTGGGCTAGCACTTCCTACAATGAGCAGTTCTTC.

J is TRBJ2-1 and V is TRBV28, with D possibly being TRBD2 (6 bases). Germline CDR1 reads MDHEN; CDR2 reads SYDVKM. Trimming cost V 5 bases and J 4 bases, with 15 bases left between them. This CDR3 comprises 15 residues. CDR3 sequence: CASSPPGLEYNEQFF. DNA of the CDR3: TGTGCCAGCAGTCCCCCGGGACTGGAATACAATGAGCAGTTCTTC.

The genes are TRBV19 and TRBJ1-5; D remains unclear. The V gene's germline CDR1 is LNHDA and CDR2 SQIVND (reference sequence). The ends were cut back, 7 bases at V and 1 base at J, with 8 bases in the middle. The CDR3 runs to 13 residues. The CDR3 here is CASNGRSNQPQHF. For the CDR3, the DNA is TGTGCCAGTAACGGAAGGAGCAATCAGCCCCAGCATTTT.

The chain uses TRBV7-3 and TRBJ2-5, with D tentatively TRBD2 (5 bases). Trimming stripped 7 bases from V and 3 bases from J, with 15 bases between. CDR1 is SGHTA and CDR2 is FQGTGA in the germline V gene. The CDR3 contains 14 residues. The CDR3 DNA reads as TGTGCCAGCAAACCCAGCGGAGCGGAAGAGACCCAGTACTTC. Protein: CASKPSGAEETQYF.

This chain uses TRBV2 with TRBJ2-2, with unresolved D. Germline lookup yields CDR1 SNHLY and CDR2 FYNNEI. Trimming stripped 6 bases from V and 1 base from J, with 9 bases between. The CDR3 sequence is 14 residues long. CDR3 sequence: CASRRAENTGELFF. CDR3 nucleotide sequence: TGTGCCAGCAGAAGGGCGGAGAACACCGGGGAGCTGTTTTTT.

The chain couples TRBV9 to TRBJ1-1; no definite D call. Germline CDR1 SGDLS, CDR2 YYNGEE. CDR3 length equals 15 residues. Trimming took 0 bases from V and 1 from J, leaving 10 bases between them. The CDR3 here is CASSVGPGQNTEAFF. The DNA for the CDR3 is TGTGCCAGCAGCGTAGGACCAGGCCAGAACACTGAAGCTTTCTTT.

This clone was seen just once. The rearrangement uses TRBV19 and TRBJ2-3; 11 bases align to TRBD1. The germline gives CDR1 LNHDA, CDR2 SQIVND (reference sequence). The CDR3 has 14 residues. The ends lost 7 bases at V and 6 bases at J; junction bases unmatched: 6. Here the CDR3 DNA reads TGTGCCAGTACCACCGGACAGGGGGCGGATACGCAGTATTTT. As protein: CASTTGQGADTQYF.

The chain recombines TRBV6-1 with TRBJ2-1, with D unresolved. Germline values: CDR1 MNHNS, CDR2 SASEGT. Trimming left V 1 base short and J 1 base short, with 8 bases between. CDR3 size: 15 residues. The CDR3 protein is CASSEGAASYNEQFF. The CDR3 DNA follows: TGTGCCAGCAGTGAAGGGGCGGCTTCCTACAATGAGCAGTTCTTC.

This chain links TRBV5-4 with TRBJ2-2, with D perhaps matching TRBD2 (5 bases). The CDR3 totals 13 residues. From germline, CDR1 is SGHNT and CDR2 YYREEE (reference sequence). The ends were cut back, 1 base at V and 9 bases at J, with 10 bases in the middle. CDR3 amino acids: CASSLWTQRELFF. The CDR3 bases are TGTGCCAGCAGCTTGTGGACTCAGAGGGAGCTGTTTTTT. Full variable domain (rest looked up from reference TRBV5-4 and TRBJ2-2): ETGVTQSPTHLIKTRGQQVTLRCSSQSGHNTVSWYQQALGQGPQFIFQYYREEENGRGNFPPRFSGLQFPNYSSELNVNALELDDSALYLCASSLWTQRELFFGEGSRLTVL.

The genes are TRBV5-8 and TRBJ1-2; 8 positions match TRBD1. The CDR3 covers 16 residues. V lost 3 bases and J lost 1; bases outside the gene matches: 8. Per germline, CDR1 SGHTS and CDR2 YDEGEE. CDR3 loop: CASSSLRGQGNYGYTF. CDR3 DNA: TGTGCCAGCAGCTCCCTCAGAGGACAGGGTAACTATGGCTACACCTTC.

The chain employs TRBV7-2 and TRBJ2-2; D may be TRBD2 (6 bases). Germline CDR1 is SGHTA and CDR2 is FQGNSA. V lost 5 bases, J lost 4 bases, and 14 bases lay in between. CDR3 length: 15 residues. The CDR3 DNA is TGTGCCAGCAGCCAATGGGACTTATCCACCGGGGAGCTGTTTTTT. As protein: CASSQWDLSTGELFF. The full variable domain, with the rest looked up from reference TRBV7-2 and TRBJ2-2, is GAGVSQSPSNKVTEKGKDVELRCDPISGHTALYWYRQSLGQGLEFLIYFQGNSAPDKSGLPSDRFSAERTGGSVSTLTIQRTQQEDSAVYLCASSQWDLSTGELFFGEGSRLTVL.

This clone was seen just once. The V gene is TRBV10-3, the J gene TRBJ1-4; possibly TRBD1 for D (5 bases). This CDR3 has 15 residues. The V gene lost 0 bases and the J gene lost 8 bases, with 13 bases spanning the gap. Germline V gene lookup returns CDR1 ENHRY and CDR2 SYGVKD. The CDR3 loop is CAISESGGVKEKLFF. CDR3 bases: TGTGCCATCAGTGAGTCGGGAGGGGTTAAAGAAAAACTGTTTTTT.

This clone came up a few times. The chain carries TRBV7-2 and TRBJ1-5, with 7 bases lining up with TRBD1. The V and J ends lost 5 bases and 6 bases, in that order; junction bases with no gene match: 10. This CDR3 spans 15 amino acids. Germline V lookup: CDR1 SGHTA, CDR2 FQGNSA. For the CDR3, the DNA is TGTGCCAGCAGCGGTGACAGGGTCCCTTCTCAGCCCCAGCATTTT. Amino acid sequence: CASSGDRVPSQPQHF.

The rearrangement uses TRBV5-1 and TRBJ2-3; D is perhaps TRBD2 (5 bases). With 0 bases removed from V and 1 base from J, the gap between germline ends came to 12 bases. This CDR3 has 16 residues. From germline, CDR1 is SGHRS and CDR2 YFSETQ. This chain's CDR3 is CASSLAQFSGTDTQYF. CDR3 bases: TGCGCCAGCAGCTTGGCCCAATTTAGCGGCACAGATACGCAGTATTTT.

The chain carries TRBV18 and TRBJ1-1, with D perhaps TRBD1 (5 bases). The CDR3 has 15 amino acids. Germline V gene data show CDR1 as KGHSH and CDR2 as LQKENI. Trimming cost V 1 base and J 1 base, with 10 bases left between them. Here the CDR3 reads CASSPLGQANTEAFF. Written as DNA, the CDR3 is TGTGCCAGCTCACCACTCGGACAAGCGAACACTGAAGCTTTCTTT.

The DNA of the CDR3 is TGCGCCAGCAGTGTAGGGACAGGGAGAAATCAGCCCCAGCATTTT. Translated, it gives CASSVGTGRNQPQHF. The gene calls are TRBV10-2 and TRBJ1-5; TRBD1 matches at 9 bases. V was clipped by 4 bases and J by 4 bases; unmatched bases: 5. CDR1 is WSHSY and CDR2 is SAAADI in the germline V gene. CDR3 length: 15 amino acids.